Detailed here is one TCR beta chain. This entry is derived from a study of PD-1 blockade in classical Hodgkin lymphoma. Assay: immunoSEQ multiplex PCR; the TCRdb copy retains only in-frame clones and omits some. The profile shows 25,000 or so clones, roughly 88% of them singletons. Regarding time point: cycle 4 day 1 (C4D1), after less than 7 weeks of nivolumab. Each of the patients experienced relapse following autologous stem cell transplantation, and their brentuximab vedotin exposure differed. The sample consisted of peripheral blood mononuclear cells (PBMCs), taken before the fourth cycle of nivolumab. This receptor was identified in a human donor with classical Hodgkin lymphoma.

CDR3 in amino acids: CASSEAPDRGQPQHF. CDR3 sequence (DNA): TGTGCCAGCAGTGAAGCACCGGACAGGGGTCAGCCCCAGCATTTT. The chain has TRBV6-1 and TRBJ1-5; 9 bases line up with TRBD1. This CDR3 spans 15 amino acids. With V trimmed by 0 bases and J by 6 bases, 3 bases remained unmatched. Germline V lookup: CDR1 MNHNS, CDR2 SASEGT.